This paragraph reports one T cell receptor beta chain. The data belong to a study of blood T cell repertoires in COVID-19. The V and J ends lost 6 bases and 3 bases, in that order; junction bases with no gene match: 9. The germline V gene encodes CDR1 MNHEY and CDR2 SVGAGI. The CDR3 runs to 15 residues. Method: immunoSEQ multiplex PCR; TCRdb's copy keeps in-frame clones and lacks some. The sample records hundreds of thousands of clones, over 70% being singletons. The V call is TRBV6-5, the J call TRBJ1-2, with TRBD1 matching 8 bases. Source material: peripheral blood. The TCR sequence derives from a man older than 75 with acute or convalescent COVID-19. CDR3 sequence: CASRPWTGSDYGYTF. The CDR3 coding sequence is TGTGCCAGCAGGCCCTGGACAGGGTCGGACTATGGCTACACCTTC.